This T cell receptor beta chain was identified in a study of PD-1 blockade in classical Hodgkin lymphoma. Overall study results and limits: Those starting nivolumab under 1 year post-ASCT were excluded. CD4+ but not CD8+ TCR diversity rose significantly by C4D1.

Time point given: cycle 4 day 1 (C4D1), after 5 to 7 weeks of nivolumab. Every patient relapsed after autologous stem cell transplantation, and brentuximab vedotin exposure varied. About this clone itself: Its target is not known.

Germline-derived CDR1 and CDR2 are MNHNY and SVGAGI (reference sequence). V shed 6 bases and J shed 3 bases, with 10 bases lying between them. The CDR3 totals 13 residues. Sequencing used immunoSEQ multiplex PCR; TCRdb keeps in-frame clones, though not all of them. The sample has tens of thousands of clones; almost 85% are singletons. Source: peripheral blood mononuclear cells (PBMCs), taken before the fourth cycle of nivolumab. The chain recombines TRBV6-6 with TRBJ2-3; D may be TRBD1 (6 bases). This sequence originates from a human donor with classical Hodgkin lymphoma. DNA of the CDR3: TGTGCCAGCAGCCTGGGGGCGACAGATACGCAGTATTTT. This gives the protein CASSLGATDTQYF.